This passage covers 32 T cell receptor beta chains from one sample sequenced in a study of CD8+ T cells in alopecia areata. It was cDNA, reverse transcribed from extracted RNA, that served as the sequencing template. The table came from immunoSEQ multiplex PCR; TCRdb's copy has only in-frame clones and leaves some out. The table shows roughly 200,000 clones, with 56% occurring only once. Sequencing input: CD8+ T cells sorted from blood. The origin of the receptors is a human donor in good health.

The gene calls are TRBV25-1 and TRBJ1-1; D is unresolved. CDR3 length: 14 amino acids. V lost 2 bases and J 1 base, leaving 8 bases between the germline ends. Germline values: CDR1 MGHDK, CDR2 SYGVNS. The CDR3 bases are TGTGCCAGCAGTGAAATGATAGAGAACACTGAAGCTTTCTTT. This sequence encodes CASSEMIENTEAFF.

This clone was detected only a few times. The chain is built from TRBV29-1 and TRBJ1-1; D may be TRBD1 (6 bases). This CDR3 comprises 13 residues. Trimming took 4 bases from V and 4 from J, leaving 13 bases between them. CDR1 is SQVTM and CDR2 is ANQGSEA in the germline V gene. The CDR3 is CSVVVGGGTEAFF. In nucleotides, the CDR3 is TGCAGCGTTGTGGTGGGAGGGGGCACTGAAGCTTTCTTT.

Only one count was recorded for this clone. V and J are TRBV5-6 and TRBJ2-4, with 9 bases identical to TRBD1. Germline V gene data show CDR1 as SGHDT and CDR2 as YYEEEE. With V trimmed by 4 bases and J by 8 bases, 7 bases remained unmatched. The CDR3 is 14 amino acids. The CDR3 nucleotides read TGTGCCAGCAGCCCCGGGACAGGGCGGTACATTCAGTACTTC. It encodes CASSPGTGRYIQYF.

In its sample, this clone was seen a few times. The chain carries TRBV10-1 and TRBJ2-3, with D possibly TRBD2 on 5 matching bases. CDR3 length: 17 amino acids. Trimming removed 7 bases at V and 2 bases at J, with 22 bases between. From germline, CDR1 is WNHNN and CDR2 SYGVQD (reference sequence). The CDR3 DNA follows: TGCGCCAGCACTAAAGGTCCCGGGGTCGACCTCACAGATACGCAGTATTTT. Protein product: CASTKGPGVDLTDTQYF.

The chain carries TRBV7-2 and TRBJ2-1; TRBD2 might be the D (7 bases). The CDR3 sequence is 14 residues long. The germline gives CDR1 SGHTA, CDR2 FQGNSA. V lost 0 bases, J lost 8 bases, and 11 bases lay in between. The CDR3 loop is CASSLAGGPDEQFF. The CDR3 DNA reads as TGTGCCAGCAGCTTAGCGGGGGGGCCGGATGAGCAGTTCTTC.

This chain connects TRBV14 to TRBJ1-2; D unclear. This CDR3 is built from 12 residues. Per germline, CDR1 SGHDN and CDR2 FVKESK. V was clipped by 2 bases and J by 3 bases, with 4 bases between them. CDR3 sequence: CASSQRDYGYTF. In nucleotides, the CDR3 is TGTGCCAGCAGCCAACGAGACTATGGCTACACCTTC.

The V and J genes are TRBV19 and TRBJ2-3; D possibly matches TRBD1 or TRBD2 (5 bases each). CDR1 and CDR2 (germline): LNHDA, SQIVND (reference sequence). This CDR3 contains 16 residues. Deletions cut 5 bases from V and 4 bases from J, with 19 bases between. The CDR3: CASSPRTRQGSDTQYF. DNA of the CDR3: TGTGCCAGTAGTCCCAGGACTCGGCAGGGATCAGATACGCAGTATTTT.

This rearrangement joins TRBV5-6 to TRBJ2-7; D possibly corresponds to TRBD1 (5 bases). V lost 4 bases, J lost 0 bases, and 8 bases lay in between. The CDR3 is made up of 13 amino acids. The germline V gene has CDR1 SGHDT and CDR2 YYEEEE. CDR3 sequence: CASSVGASYEQYF. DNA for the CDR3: TGTGCCAGCAGCGTAGGGGCCTCCTACGAGCAGTACTTC.

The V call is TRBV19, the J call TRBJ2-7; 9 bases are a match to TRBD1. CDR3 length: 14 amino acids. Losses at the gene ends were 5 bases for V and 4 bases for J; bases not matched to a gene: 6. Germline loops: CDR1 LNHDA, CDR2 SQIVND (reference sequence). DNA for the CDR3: TGTGCCAGTAGTTCCGGGACAGGGCCTTACGAGCAGTACTTC. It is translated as CASSSGTGPYEQYF.

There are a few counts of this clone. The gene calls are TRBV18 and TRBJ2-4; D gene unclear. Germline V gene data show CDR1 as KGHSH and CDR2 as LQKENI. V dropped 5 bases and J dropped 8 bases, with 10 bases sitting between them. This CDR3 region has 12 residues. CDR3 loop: CASSSDDHIQYF. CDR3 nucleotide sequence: TGTGCCAGCTCATCGGATGATCACATTCAGTACTTC.

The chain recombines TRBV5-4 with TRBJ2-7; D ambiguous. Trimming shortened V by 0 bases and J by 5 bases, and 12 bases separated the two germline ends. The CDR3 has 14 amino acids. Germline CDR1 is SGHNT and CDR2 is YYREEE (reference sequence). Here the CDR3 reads CASSLDQTSHEQYF. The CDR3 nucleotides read TGTGCCAGCAGCTTGGACCAGACTTCCCACGAGCAGTACTTC.

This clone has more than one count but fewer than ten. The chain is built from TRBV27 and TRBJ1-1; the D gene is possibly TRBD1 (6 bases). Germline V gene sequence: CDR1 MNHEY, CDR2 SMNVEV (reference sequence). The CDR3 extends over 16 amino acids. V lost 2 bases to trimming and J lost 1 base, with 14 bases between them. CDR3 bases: TGTGCCAGCAGTTTAACTGCAGGGGTGGAGAACACTGAAGCTTTCTTT. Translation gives CASSLTAGVENTEAFF.

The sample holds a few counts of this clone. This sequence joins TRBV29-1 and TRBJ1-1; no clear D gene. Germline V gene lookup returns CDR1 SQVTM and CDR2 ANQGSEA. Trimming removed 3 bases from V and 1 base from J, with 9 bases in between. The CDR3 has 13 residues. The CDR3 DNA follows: TGCAGCGTTGAGAAGGGAACGAACACTGAAGCTTTCTTT. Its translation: CSVEKGTNTEAFF.

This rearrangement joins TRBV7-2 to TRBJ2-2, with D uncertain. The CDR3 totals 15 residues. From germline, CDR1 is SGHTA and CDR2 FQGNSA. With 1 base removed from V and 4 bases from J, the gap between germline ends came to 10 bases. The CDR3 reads CASSLVVFATGELFF. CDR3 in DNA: TGTGCCAGCAGCTTAGTAGTCTTCGCCACCGGGGAGCTGTTTTTT.

In nucleotides, the CDR3 is TGTGCCAGCAGCTTTGGGAGGGACATCGCTCAAGAGACCCAGTACTTC. As protein: CASSFGRDIAQETQYF. V usage is TRBV11-2 and J usage is TRBJ2-5, with D perhaps matching TRBD2 (7 bases). With 3 bases removed from V and 2 bases from J, the gap between germline ends came to 16 bases. Germline loops: CDR1 SGHAT, CDR2 FQNNGV. This CDR3 spans 16 amino acids.

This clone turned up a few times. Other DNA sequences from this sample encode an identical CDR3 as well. In DNA, the CDR3 is TGCAGCGTTGCTACAGGACTGGGTAACGAGCAGTACTTC. Amino acids: CSVATGLGNEQYF. The chain employs TRBV29-1 and TRBJ2-7, with D perhaps TRBD1 or TRBD2 (5 bases each). Trimming shortened V by 4 bases and J by 5 bases, and 15 bases separated the two germline ends. The CDR3 is 13 residues long. CDR1 is SQVTM and CDR2 is ANQGSEA in the germline V gene.

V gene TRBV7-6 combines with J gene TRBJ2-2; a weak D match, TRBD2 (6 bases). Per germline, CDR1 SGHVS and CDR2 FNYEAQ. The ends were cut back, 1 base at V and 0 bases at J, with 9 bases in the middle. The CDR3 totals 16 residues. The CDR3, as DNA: TGTGCCAGCAGCTTAGGGTTAGCGGCGAACACCGGGGAGCTGTTTTTT. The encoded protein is CASSLGLAANTGELFF.

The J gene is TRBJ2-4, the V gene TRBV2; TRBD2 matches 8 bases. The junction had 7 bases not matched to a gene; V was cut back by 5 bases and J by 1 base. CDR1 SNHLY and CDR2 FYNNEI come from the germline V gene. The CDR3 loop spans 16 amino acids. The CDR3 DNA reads TGTGCCAGCAGTCCCGGGGGGGCGGGCGCCAAAAACATTCAGTACTTC. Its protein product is CASSPGGAGAKNIQYF.

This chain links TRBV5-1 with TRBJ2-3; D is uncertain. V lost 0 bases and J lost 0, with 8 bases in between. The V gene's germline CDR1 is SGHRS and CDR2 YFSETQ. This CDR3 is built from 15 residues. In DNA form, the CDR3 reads TGCGCCAGCAGCTTGGGAGAAGCTAGCACAGATACGCAGTATTTT. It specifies CASSLGEASTDTQYF.

The CDR3 loop reads CASSPVGGPERDTQYF. The CDR3 region has the DNA TGTGCCAGCAGTCCGGTGGGGGGCCCTGAGAGAGATACGCAGTATTTT. The chain joins TRBV27 to TRBJ2-3, with D possibly being TRBD1 or TRBD2 (6 bases each). This CDR3 is 16 amino acids long. Per the germline V gene, CDR1 is MNHEY and CDR2 is SMNVEV (reference sequence). Trimming left V 5 bases short and J 5 bases short, with 20 bases between.

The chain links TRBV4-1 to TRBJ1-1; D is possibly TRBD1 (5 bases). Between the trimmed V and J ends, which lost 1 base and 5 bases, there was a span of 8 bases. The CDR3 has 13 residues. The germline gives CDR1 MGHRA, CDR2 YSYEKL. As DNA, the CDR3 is TGCGCCAGCAGCCAAGGTCGGGGGACTGAAGCTTTCTTT. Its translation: CASSQGRGTEAFF.

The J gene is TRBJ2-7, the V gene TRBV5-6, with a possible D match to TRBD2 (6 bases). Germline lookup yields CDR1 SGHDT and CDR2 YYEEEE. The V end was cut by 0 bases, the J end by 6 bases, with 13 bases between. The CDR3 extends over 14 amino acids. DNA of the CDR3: TGTGCCAGCAGCTTGGGGCAGGGACTCCTCGAGCAGTACTTC. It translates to CASSLGQGLLEQYF.

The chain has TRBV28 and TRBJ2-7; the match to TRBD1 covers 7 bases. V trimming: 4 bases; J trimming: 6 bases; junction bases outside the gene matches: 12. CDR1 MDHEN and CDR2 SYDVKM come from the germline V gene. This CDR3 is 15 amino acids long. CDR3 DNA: TGTGCCAGCAGTTCGCCGACCCTGACAGGGCGCGAGCAGTACTTC. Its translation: CASSSPTLTGREQYF.

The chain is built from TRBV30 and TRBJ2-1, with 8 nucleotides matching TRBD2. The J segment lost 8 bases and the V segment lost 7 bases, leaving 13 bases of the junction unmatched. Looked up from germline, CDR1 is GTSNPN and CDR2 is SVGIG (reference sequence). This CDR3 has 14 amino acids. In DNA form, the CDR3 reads TGTGCCTCGAGCGGGGGCGCGGTATCCGATGAGCAGTTCTTC. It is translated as CASSGGAVSDEQFF.

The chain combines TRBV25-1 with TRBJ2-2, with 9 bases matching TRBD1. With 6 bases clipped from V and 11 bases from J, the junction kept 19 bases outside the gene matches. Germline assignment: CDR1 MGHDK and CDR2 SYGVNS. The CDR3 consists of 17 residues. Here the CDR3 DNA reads TGTGCCAGCAGCCACCACCCCGGGACAGGGAATTTTGAAGAGCTGTTTTTT. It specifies CASSHHPGTGNFEELFF.

The CDR3, as DNA: TGTGCCTGGAGTGGGGGGCATGAGCAGTTCTTC. Its protein product is CAWSGGHEQFF. This chain joins TRBV30 and TRBJ2-1; D perhaps matches TRBD1 (6 bases). Germline V gene data show CDR1 as GTSNPN and CDR2 as SVGIG (reference sequence). V lost 1 base and J 8 bases, leaving 6 bases between the germline ends. The CDR3 loop spans 11 amino acids.

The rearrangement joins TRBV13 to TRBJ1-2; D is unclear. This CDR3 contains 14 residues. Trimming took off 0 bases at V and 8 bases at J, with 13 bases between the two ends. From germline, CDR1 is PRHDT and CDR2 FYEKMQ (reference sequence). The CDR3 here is CASSLGGRPVGYTF. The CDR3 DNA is TGTGCCAGCAGCTTAGGAGGGCGGCCCGTCGGCTACACCTTC.

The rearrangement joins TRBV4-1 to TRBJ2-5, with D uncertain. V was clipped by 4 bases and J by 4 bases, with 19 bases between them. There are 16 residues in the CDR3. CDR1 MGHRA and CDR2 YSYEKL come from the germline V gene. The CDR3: CASSPPLVGLGETQYF. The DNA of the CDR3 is TGCGCCAGCAGCCCCCCCTTGGTGGGCCTAGGAGAGACCCAGTACTTC.

As DNA, the CDR3 is TGCGCCAGCAGCCAAGAGGAGCGGGGGGGCCAAACCGGGGAGCTGTTTTTT. The encoded protein is CASSQEERGGQTGELFF. This chain connects TRBV4-1 to TRBJ2-2; TRBD2 matches 10 bases. Germline V gives CDR1 MGHRA, CDR2 YSYEKL. The J segment lost 5 bases and the V segment lost 0 bases, leaving 6 bases of the junction unmatched. This CDR3 is built from 17 residues.

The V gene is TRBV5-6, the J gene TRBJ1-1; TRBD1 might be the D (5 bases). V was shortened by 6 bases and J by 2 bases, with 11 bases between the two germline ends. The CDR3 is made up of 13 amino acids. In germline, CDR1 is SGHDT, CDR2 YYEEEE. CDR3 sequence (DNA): TGTGCCAGCACCGGGGGACTTAACACTGAAGCTTTCTTT. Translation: CASTGGLNTEAFF.

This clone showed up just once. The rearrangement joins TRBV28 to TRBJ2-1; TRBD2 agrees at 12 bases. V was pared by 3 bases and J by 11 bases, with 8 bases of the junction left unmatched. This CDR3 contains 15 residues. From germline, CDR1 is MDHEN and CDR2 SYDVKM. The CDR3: CASSFPGLAGGQQFF. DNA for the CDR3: TGTGCCAGCAGTTTCCCGGGACTAGCGGGCGGGCAGCAGTTCTTC.

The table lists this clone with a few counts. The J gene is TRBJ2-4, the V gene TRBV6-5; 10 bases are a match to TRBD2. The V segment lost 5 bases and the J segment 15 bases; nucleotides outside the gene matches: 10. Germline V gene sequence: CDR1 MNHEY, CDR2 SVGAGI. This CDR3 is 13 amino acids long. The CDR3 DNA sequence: TGTGCCAGCAGTACAAATCCAGCGGGGGGGCCGTACTTC. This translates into CASSTNPAGGPYF.